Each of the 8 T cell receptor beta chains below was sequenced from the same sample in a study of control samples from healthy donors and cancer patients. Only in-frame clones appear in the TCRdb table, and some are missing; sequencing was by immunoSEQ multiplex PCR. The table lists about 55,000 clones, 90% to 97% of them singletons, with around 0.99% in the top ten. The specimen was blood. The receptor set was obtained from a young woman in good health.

The CDR3 DNA follows: TGTGCCAGCAGCGAGAAGGGACTTTCCTACGAGCAGTACTTC. Amino acids: CASSEKGLSYEQYF. The chain carries TRBV6-6 and TRBJ2-7; tentative D call: TRBD2 (6 bases). From germline, CDR1 is MNHNY and CDR2 SVGAGI (reference sequence). Trimming pared 6 bases from V and 1 base from J, leaving 13 bases between. The length of the CDR3 is 14 residues.

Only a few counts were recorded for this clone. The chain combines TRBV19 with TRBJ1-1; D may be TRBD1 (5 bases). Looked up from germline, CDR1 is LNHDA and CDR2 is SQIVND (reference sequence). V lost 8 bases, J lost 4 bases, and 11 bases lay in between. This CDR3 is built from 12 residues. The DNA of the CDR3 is TGTGCCAGTCGAAGTGGGGGCACTGAAGCTTTCTTT. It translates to CASRSGGTEAFF.

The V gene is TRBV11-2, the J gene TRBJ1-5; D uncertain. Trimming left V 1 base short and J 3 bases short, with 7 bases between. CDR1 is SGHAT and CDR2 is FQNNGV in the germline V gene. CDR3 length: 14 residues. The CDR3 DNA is TGTGCCAGCAGCTTAGGAGCGAACAATCAGCCCCAGCATTTT. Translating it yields CASSLGANNQPQHF.

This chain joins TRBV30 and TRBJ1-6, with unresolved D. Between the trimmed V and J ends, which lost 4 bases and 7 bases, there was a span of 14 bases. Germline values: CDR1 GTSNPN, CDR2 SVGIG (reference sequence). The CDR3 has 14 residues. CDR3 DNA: TGTGCCTGGAAACGGGAGCAGCCAAATTCACCCCTCCACTTT. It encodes CAWKREQPNSPLHF.

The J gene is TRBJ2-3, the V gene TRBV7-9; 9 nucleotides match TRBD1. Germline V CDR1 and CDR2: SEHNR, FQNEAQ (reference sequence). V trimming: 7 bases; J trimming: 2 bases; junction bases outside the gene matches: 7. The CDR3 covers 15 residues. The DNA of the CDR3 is TGTGCCAGCAACCTCCGGGACAGGGTCACAGATACGCAGTATTTT. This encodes CASNLRDRVTDTQYF.

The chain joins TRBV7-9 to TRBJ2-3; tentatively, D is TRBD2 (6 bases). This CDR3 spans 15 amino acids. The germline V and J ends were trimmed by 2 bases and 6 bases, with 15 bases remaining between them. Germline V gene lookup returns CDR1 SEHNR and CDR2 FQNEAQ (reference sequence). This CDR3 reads CASSLFIGGRDTQYF. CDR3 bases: TGTGCCAGCAGCTTATTCATCGGGGGTAGGGATACGCAGTATTTT.

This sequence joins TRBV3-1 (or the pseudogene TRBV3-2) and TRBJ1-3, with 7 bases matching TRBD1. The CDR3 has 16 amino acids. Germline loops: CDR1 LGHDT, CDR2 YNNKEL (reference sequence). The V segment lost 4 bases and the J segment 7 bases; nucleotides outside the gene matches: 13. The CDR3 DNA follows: TGTGCCAGCAGCCCTGGCCCGGGACAGATGACGAACACCATATATTTT. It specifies CASSPGPGQMTNTIYF.

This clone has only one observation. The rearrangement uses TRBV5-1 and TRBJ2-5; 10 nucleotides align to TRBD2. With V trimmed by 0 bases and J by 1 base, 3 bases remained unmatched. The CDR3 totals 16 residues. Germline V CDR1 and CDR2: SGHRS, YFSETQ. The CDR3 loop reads CASSLGVAGGQETQYF. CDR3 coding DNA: TGCGCCAGCAGCTTGGGAGTAGCGGGGGGCCAAGAGACCCAGTACTTC.